This T cell receptor (beta chain) was recovered during a study of beta chain features in type 1 diabetes. General study findings and limits: A moderate, significant TCRB CDR3 shortening appeared in type 1 diabetes across four CD4+ subsets. cDNA-based reads could over-represent cells with high TCR expression. The similarity of naive, central memory and Treg TCRB repertoires appeared greater among patients than among healthy donors.

The collection from each donor was one heparinised blood draw averaging about 110 mL. This clone occurred a few times. As yet, its antigen is unknown. Expressed TCRB transcripts were sequenced, since all the RNA that had been isolated was reverse transcribed. Data came from immunoSEQ multiplex PCR; TCRdb stores just in-frame clones and leaves some out. The table has approximately 50,000 clones, 55% to 70% seen once. V lost 3 bases and J lost 6; bases outside the gene matches: 6. This CDR3 is built from 15 residues. From germline, CDR1 is SEHNR and CDR2 FQNEAQ (reference sequence). Sequenced input: stem cell memory CD4+ T cells from blood. The rearrangement joins TRBV7-9 to TRBJ2-3; 10 bases line up with TRBD1. The sequence came from a woman aged 25-40 years with type 1 diabetes. CDR3 in DNA: TGTGCCAGCAGCTTGCTGACAGGGGGCGAGGATACGCAGTATTTT. This codes for CASSLLTGGEDTQYF.